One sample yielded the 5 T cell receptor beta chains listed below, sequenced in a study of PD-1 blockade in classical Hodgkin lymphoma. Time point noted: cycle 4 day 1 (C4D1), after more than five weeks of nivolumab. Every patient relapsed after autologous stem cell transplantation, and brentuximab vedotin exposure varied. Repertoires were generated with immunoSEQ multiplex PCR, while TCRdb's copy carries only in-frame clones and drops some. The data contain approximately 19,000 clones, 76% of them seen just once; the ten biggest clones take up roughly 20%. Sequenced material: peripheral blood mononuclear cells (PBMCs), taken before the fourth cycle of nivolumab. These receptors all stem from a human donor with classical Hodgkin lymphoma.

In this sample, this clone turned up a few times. The CDR3 DNA reads as TGTGCCAGCAGCCACGTAGGAGGCACTGAAGCTTTCTTT. This codes for CASSHVGGTEAFF. The V and J genes are TRBV16 and TRBJ1-1; unclear D gene. The ends were cut back, 3 bases at V and 4 bases at J, with 9 bases in the middle. Germline CDR1 is KGHSY and CDR2 is FQNENV. The CDR3 totals 13 residues.

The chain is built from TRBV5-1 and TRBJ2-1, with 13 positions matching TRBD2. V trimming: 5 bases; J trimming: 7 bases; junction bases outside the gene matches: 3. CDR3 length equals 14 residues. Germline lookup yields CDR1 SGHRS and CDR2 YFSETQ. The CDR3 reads CASRGLAGYNEQFF. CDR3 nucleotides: TGCGCCAGCAGGGGACTAGCGGGGTATAATGAGCAGTTCTTC.

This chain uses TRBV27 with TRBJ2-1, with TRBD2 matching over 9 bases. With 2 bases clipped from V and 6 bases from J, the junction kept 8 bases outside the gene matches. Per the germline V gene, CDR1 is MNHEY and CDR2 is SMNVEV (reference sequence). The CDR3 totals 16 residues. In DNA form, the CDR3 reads TGTGCCAGCAGTTTACGTTGGCTAGCGGGGCCCAATGAGCAGTTCTTC. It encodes CASSLRWLAGPNEQFF.

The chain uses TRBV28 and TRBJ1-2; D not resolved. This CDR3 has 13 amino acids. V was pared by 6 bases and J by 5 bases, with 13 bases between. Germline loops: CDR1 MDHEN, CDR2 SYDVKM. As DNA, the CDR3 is TGTGCCAGCAGCTCACGGTCCGATTATGGCTACACCTTC. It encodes CASSSRSDYGYTF.

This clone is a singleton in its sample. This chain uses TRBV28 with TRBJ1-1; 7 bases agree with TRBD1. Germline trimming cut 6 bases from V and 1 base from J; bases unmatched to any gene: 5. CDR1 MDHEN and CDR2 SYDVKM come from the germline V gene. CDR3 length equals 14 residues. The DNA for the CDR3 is TGTGCCAGCAGGGCAGGGACAGAGAACACTGAAGCTTTCTTT. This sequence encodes CASRAGTENTEAFF.